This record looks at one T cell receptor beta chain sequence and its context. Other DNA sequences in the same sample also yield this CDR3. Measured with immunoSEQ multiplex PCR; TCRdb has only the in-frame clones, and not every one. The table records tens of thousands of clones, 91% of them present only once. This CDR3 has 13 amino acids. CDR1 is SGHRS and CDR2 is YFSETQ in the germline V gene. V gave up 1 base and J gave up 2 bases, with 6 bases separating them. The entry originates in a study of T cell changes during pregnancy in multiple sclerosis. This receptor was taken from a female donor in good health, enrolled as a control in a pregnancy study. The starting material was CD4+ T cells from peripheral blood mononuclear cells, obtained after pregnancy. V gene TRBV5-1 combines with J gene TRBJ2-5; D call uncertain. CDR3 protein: CASSLNIQETQYF. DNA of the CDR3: TGCGCCAGCAGCTTGAACATTCAAGAGACCCAGTACTTC.